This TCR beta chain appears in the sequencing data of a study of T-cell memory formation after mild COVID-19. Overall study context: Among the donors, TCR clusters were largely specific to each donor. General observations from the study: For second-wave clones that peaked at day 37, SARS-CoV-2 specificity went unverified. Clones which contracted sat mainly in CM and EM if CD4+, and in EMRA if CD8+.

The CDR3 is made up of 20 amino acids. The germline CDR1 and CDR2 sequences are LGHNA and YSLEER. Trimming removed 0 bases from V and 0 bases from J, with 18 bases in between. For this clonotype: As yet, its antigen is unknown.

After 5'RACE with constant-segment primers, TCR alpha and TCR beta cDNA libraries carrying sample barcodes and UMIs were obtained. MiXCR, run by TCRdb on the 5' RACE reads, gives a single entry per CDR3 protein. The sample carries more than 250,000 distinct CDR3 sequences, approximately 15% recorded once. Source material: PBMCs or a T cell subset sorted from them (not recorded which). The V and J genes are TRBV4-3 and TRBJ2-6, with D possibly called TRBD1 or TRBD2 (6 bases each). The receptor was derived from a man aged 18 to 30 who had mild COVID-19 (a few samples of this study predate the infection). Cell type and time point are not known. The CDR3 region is CASSQEAGGGMGSGANVLTF. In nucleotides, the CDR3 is TGCGCCAGCAGCCAAGAAGCAGGAGGGGGGATGGGCTCTGGGGCCAACGTCCTGACTTTC.